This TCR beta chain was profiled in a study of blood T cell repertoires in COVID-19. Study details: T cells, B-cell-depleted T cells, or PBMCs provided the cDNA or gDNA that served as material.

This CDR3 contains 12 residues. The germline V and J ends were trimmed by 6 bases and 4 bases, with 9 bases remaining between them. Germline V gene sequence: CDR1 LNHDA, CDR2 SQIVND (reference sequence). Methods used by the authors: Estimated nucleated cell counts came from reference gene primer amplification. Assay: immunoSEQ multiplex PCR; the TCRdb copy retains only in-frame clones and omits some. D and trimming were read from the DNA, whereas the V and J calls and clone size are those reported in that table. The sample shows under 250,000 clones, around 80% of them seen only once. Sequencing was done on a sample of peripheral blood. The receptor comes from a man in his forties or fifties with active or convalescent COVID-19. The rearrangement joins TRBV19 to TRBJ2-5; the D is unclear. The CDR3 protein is CASSTPGETQYF. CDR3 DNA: TGTGCCAGTAGCACCCCGGGAGAGACCCAGTACTTC.